This TCR beta chain is from a study of regulatory T cells in long-lasting Graves disease. Study overall: Graves' patients, newly diagnosed, had taken antithyroid drugs under 3 months.

Time point in this sample: newly diagnosed GD, antithyroid drugs for less than 3 months. The TCR library was made from RNA that had been extracted from PBMCs in TRIzol. Note on this clonotype: No antigen is known for it. A much larger clone differs by one base, so this may be a read error.

Broader study findings: Persistent disease exhibited a predilection for TRBV28, TRBJ1-2 and TRBJ2-5.

Arm-PCR with iRepertoire HTBI primers amplified the CDR3 regions for these TCR beta libraries. Using its own MiXCR run on the multiplex PCR reads, TCRdb lists one record per CDR3 protein. This sample carries 440,000 or so distinct CDR3 sequences, 14% to 15% of them seen once, and the ten largest clones take about a sixth. V was trimmed by 5 bases and J by 10 bases, leaving 24 bases between them. The CDR3 totals 16 residues. CDR1 SEHNR and CDR2 FQNEAQ come from the germline V gene (reference sequence). The data were also submitted as part of a second study, on T cells in Graves' hyperthyroidism and ophthalmopathy. This second report adds: The model made its ophthalmopathy prediction, and onset followed a median around 6.5 months later.

The sample consisted of peripheral blood mononuclear cells (PBMCs), taken at new diagnosis, from a patient treated with antithyroid drugs. The chain joins TRBV7-9 to TRBJ2-1; the D gene is possibly TRBD1 (6 bases). The receptor was derived from a woman in her twenties or thirties with Graves disease. The CDR3 nucleotides read TGTGCCAGCAGCGCTAGACTCCCCCAGGGGTCCTACGAGCAGTTCTTC. It specifies CASSARLPQGSYEQFF.